This paragraph reports one T cell receptor (beta chain). Antigen: not known. The data stem from a study of Ad26.COV2.S vaccination and SARS-CoV-2 variants. Overall study findings and caveats: Comparable non-spike TCR breadth was observed in vaccine and placebo recipients.

V was shortened by 1 base and J by 6 bases, with 12 bases between the two germline ends. The germline gives CDR1 MGHRA, CDR2 YSYEKL. This CDR3 is 14 amino acids long. The data were produced by immunoSEQ multiplex PCR, yet TCRdb's version contains in-frame clones alone and is incomplete. This table holds hundreds of thousands of clones, over 75% found once. Regarding treatment: around 19 received Ad26.COV2.S at low or high dose, single or two shots; about five received placebo; per-sample allocation not given. Collection of samples fell on day 63 after the first vaccine or placebo injection. The clonotype comes from a person aged 18 to 59 who received the Ad26.COV2.S COVID-19 vaccine or a placebo. The V call is TRBV4-1, the J call TRBJ1-1; weak D call: TRBD1 (6 bases). The specimen was peripheral blood, collected in a trial of Ad26.COV2.S vaccine versus placebo. The CDR3 DNA is TGCGCCAGCAGCCAAGTGTCGGGGGCGGCTGAAGCTTTCTTT. This codes for CASSQVSGAAEAFF.